The 18 T cell receptor beta chains below come from one sample, sequenced in a study of cytomegalovirus exposure and HLA in healthy donors. The PCR employed 60 Vbeta primers together with 13 Jbeta primers. Method: immunoSEQ multiplex PCR; TCRdb's copy keeps in-frame clones and lacks some. The profile covers over 100,000 clones, with over 70% appearing a single time and less than 2.5% taken by the ten largest. The sequencing sample was made of PBMCs. The origin of the receptors is a woman aged 40 to 50 in good health and CMV-seropositive.

J is TRBJ1-5 and V is TRBV4-3; 9 nucleotides match TRBD1. Germline V gene data show CDR1 as LGHNA and CDR2 as YSLEER. There are 16 residues in the CDR3. The junction had 5 bases not matched to a gene; V was cut back by 1 base and J by 4 bases. The CDR3 DNA reads TGCGCCAGCAGCCAAGCGACAGGGGGAGAGAATCAGCCCCAGCATTTT. It specifies CASSQATGGENQPQHF.

The V gene is TRBV18, the J gene TRBJ1-2; TRBD1 might be the D (6 bases). V lost 6 bases to trimming and J lost 8 bases, with 16 bases between them. Per germline, CDR1 KGHSH and CDR2 LQKENI. This CDR3 has 13 amino acids. CDR3 coding DNA: TGTGCCAGCTCTTACGGACAGACGGGGGGCTACACCTTC. This gives the protein CASSYGQTGGYTF.

The V gene is TRBV5-1, the J gene TRBJ1-2, with a tentative D call TRBD1 (5 bases). Germline V CDR1 and CDR2: SGHRS, YFSETQ. The length of the CDR3 is 15 residues. The ends were cut back, 0 bases at V and 3 bases at J, with 12 bases in the middle. The CDR3 region is CASSLVTLGDYGYTF. The CDR3 bases are TGCGCCAGCAGCTTGGTGACCTTAGGGGACTATGGCTACACCTTC.

In this sample, this clone turned up a few times. The V and J genes are TRBV6-5 and TRBJ2-1, with D maybe TRBD1 (5 bases). This CDR3 is 14 amino acids long. CDR1 and CDR2 from the germline V gene are MNHEY and SVGAGI. Trimming stripped 0 bases from V and 10 bases from J, with 13 bases between. The CDR3 bases are TGTGCCAGCAGTTACTCCGACCCAGGGCGAGAGCAGTTCTTC. Protein product: CASSYSDPGREQFF.

The table lists this clone with a count of one. This chain joins TRBV7-2 and TRBJ1-2, with D unclear. CDR3 length equals 18 residues. CDR1 is SGHTA, CDR2 FQGNSA, per germline. Deletions cut 1 base from V and 7 bases from J, with 25 bases between. CDR3 region: CASSLDGSSTFPAGGYTF. The CDR3 DNA follows: TGTGCCAGCAGCTTAGATGGGTCAAGCACATTTCCGGCGGGTGGCTACACCTTC.

In its sample, this clone was seen a few times. The chain couples TRBV28 to TRBJ2-7; D possibly corresponds to TRBD1 (5 bases). CDR1 and CDR2 (germline): MDHEN, SYDVKM. The V end lost 1 base, the J end lost 6 bases, and 13 bases lay between the germline ends. The CDR3 is 14 residues long. The CDR3 region is CASSLSGIVGEQYF. Written as DNA, the CDR3 is TGTGCCAGCAGTTTATCAGGGATTGTAGGCGAGCAGTACTTC.

CDR3 DNA: TGTGCCAGCAGCTTGGCACTAGCGGGCTTGAGCACAGATACGCAGTATTTT. Protein sequence: CASSLALAGLSTDTQYF. The chain uses TRBV5-4 and TRBJ2-3; 9 nucleotides match TRBD2. Germline CDR1 reads SGHNT; CDR2 reads YYREEE (reference sequence). The CDR3 covers 17 residues. The trim removed 0 bases at V and 0 bases at J, leaving 5 bases unmatched. Full variable domain (missing parts from reference TRBV5-4 and TRBJ2-3): ETGVTQSPTHLIKTRGQQVTLRCSSQSGHNTVSWYQQALGQGPQFIFQYYREEENGRGNFPPRFSGLQFPNYSSELNVNALELDDSALYLCASSLALAGLSTDTQYFGPGTRLTVL.

This chain connects TRBV4-2 to TRBJ2-2; tentative D call: TRBD1 (5 bases). Looked up from germline, CDR1 is LGHNA and CDR2 is YNFKEQ. Trimming left V 2 bases short and J 0 bases short, with 13 bases between. The CDR3 length is 17 residues. CDR3 residues: CASSQRTGPSNTGELFF. The CDR3 coding sequence is TGTGCCAGCAGCCAACGAACAGGACCTTCGAACACCGGGGAGCTGTTTTTT.

The chain recombines TRBV5-6 with TRBJ1-2; D is possibly TRBD1 (5 bases). From germline, CDR1 is SGHDT and CDR2 YYEEEE. Trimming took off 2 bases at V and 0 bases at J, with 11 bases between the two ends. The CDR3 spans 15 residues. CDR3 loop: CASSFLTDANYGYTF. CDR3 coding DNA: TGTGCCAGCAGCTTTTTGACAGACGCTAACTATGGCTACACCTTC.

V usage is TRBV5-6 and J usage is TRBJ1-2; no reliable D call. Germline V gene sequence: CDR1 SGHDT, CDR2 YYEEEE. CDR3 length: 17 residues. With 4 bases removed from V and 2 bases from J, the gap between germline ends came to 21 bases. The CDR3: CASSADPPRGRNYGYTF. CDR3 bases: TGTGCCAGCAGCGCCGATCCTCCCCGGGGAAGGAACTATGGCTACACCTTC.

This rearrangement joins TRBV12-2 to TRBJ2-5; TRBD2 reflects the table's D call only, with no check against the DNA. TRBV12-2 has pseudogene status. The CDR3 is 18 residues long. This CDR3 is CASRLIILRASGGHIQYF. The CDR3 nucleotides are TGTGCAAGTCGCTTAATTATCTTGCGGGCTAGCGGGGGACACATCCAGTACTTC.

The J gene is TRBJ2-7, the V gene TRBV18; 7 positions match TRBD2. CDR3 length: 14 residues. Germline trimming cut 3 bases from V and 5 bases from J; bases unmatched to any gene: 7. Per germline, CDR1 KGHSH and CDR2 LQKENI. The chain's CDR3 is CASSPRTAGDEQYF. The CDR3 DNA reads as TGTGCCAGCTCACCTCGGACGGCGGGGGACGAGCAGTACTTC.

This clone appeared a few times. The chain combines TRBV4-1 with TRBJ2-7; D is possibly TRBD1 (6 bases). Germline values: CDR1 MGHRA, CDR2 YSYEKL. The CDR3 is 14 amino acids. Trimming removed 4 bases at V and 1 base at J, with 11 bases between. The DNA for the CDR3 is TGCGCCAGCAGCCGACGGACAGATTCCTACGAGCAGTACTTC. Translation: CASSRRTDSYEQYF.

The chain joins TRBV11-2 to TRBJ2-3; TRBD1 agrees at 7 bases. The CDR3 totals 14 residues. Looked up from germline, CDR1 is SGHAT and CDR2 is FQNNGV. The junction had 6 bases not matched to a gene; V was cut back by 5 bases and J by 4 bases. CDR3 nucleotides: TGTGCCAGCAGCCCTAGACAGGGTCCAGATACGCAGTATTTT. Its protein product is CASSPRQGPDTQYF.

This chain connects TRBV9 to TRBJ2-7; D is possibly TRBD2 (5 bases). Germline CDR1 reads SGDLS; CDR2 reads YYNGEE. This CDR3 spans 16 amino acids. Trimming pared 1 base from V and 3 bases from J, leaving 17 bases between. CDR3 sequence reads: CASSVLGGADLYEQYF. Here the CDR3 DNA reads TGTGCCAGCAGCGTACTTGGCGGAGCGGACCTCTACGAGCAGTACTTC.

CDR3 in amino acids: CATSRDLAGGPTDTQYF. CDR3 coding DNA: TGTGCCACCAGCAGAGATCTGGCGGGAGGGCCGACCGATACGCAGTATTTT. The J gene is TRBJ2-3, the V gene TRBV15, with 9 nucleotides matching TRBD2. The germline V gene encodes CDR1 LNHNV and CDR2 YYDKDF (reference sequence). The CDR3 loop spans 17 amino acids. After removal of 0 bases from V and 6 bases from J, the junction contained 10 bases not matched to a gene.

The CDR3 loop is CAWRLAGVRNTGELFF. In DNA, the CDR3 is TGTGCCTGGAGGCTAGCGGGAGTACGGAACACCGGGGAGCTGTTTTTT. This chain uses TRBV30 with TRBJ2-2; 10 nucleotides line up with TRBD2. CDR3 length: 16 amino acids. From germline, CDR1 is GTSNPN and CDR2 SVGIG (reference sequence). V lost 3 bases to trimming and J lost 1 base; unmatched junction nucleotides: 5.

The rearrangement joins TRBV4-2 to TRBJ2-1; TRBD2 is a possible D gene (6 bases). The CDR3 covers 16 residues. CDR1 is LGHNA and CDR2 is YNFKEQ in the germline V gene. V lost 1 base to trimming and J lost 8 bases, with 18 bases between them. The CDR3 reads CASSQGEEAGYYEQFF. In DNA form, the CDR3 reads TGTGCCAGCAGCCAAGGCGAAGAGGCGGGATATTATGAGCAGTTCTTC.